This T cell receptor (beta chain) was identified in a study of identical twins. To note about this clonotype: Its target is not known.

Study results and caveats: Models, which agreed with sharing between unrelated individuals, nonetheless underestimated the out-of-frame TCR alpha sharing seen in monozygotic twins.

CDR1 is SGHRS, CDR2 YFSETQ, per germline. The CDR3 is 15 residues long. V dropped 0 bases and J dropped 3 bases, with 12 bases sitting between them. A universal primer binding site was introduced by template switching. The final cDNA contained unique molecular identifiers. MiXCR was run by TCRdb on the 5' RACE reads, yielding one entry per CDR3 protein. The sample includes fewer than 800,000 distinct CDR3 sequences, around 7.5% of them seen just once. The same data also contributed to another study, on yellow fever vaccine responses in identical twins.

This receptor was obtained from a woman aged 18-29 years in good health. The sample taken for sequencing was PBMCs. The V and J genes are TRBV5-1 and TRBJ1-1; D ambiguous. CDR3 protein: CASSLAPEFHTEAFF. Written as DNA, the CDR3 is TGCGCCAGCAGCTTGGCTCCGGAGTTTCACACTGAAGCTTTCTTT.